Listed here are 17 T cell receptor beta chains from one sample, sequenced in a study of human T cells and chemical hapten exposure. Time point reported: patch test 1, 2 weeks after DPC sensitization. Treatment here: therapeutic diphenylcyclopropenone sensitization with weekly scalp DPC. TCRdb itself ran the RACE reads through MiXCR, one entry per CDR3 protein. The sample gives about 340,000 distinct CDR3 sequences, roughly 6.9% of which show up once; 7.5% to 8.5% is in the top ten. The material sequenced was whole blood, taken in connection with sensitization to the hapten diphenylcyclopropenone (DPC). The receptor set was obtained from a woman aged 18-35 years with alopecia areata. Some clones in this sample may be carry-over from other donors' samples.

This clonotype was seen only a few times. J is TRBJ2-3 and V is TRBV7-9; the match to TRBD2 covers 13 bases. This CDR3 region has 15 residues. Germline assignment: CDR1 SEHNR and CDR2 FQNEAQ (reference sequence). The J segment lost 5 bases and the V segment lost 4 bases, leaving 3 bases of the junction unmatched. The CDR3 nucleotides are TGTGCCAGCAGCTCGACTAGCGGGGGGAGAGATACGCAGTATTTT. Translated: CASSSTSGGRDTQYF. The full variable domain, its missing parts supplied by reference TRBV7-9 and TRBJ2-3, is DTGVSQNPRHKITKRGQNVTFRCDPISEHNRLYWYRQTLGQGPEFLTYFQNEAQLEKSRLLSDRFSAERPKGSFSTLEIQRTEQGDSAMYLCASSSTSGGRDTQYFGPGTRLTVL.

This clonotype was detected only a few times. The CDR3 region has the DNA TGTGCCAGCAGCTTAACAGGGACAGGAACAGCTGGCTATGGCTACACCTTC. Its translation is CASSLTGTGTAGYGYTF. V and J are TRBV11-2 and TRBJ1-2, with 8 bases aligning to TRBD1. V lost 2 bases to trimming and J lost 4 bases; unmatched junction nucleotides: 12. The germline V gene has CDR1 SGHAT and CDR2 FQNNGV. This CDR3 region has 17 residues.

This clonotype was detected many times. V is TRBV7-9 and J is TRBJ1-4; D is undetermined. Germline CDR1 reads SEHNR; CDR2 reads FQNEAQ (reference sequence). The CDR3 runs to 14 residues. V lost 5 bases to trimming and J lost 2 bases, with 9 bases between them. The CDR3, as DNA: TGTGCCAGCAGCCTACAGACTACTAATGAAAAACTGTTTTTT. It is translated as CASSLQTTNEKLFF.

This clonotype appeared a few times. The gene calls are TRBV29-1 and TRBJ2-2, with D uncertain. The germline V gene encodes CDR1 SQVTM and CDR2 ANQGSEA. This CDR3 spans 13 amino acids. V lost 4 bases, J lost 0 bases, and 6 bases lay in between. The CDR3 here is CSVVRPNTGELFF. Written as DNA, the CDR3 is TGCAGCGTTGTCCGGCCGAACACCGGGGAGCTGTTTTTT.

This clonotype was recorded at least ten times. V usage is TRBV5-4 and J usage is TRBJ2-1; 9 positions match TRBD2. Germline CDR1 reads SGHNT; CDR2 reads YYREEE (reference sequence). With 4 bases clipped from V and 7 bases from J, the junction kept 12 bases outside the gene matches. The CDR3 runs to 16 residues. The CDR3 bases are TGTGCCAGCAGCCCAACCAGCGGGGGGATAGGGAATGAGCAGTTCTTC. This sequence encodes CASSPTSGGIGNEQFF.

The table lists this clonotype with a few counts. The rearrangement uses TRBV4-1 and TRBJ2-7; no reliable D call. Germline lookup yields CDR1 MGHRA and CDR2 YSYEKL. The V and J ends lost 1 base and 1 base respectively, with 14 bases between them. The CDR3 length is 16 residues. The CDR3 coding sequence is TGCGCCAGCAGCCAAGTCCCGCAGGAAGGGTCCTACGAGCAGTACTTC. Translation gives CASSQVPQEGSYEQYF.

This clonotype was found a few times. The chain is built from TRBV7-2 and TRBJ2-3; 7 nucleotides agree with TRBD2. Looked up from germline, CDR1 is SGHTA and CDR2 is FQGNSA. V lost 1 base and J lost 0; bases outside the gene matches: 4. This CDR3 is 16 amino acids long. CDR3 protein: CASSLVGGGSTDTQYF. The DNA of the CDR3 is TGTGCCAGCAGCTTAGTAGGCGGGGGAAGCACAGATACGCAGTATTTT.

This clonotype has a count of ten or more. The chain has TRBV5-5 and TRBJ2-7, with a weak D call TRBD2 (6 bases). The CDR3 sequence is 15 residues long. CDR1 is SGHKS and CDR2 is YYEKEE in the germline V gene (reference sequence). Trimming took 7 bases from V and 2 from J, leaving 19 bases between them. CDR3 amino acids: CASGPGPAGTYEQYF. The CDR3 DNA is TGTGCCAGCGGGCCCGGTCCTGCGGGGACCTACGAGCAGTACTTC.

This clonotype was picked up a small number of times. The chain employs TRBV20-1 and TRBJ2-7, with D possibly TRBD2 on 6 matching bases. The CDR3 is made up of 14 amino acids. Germline CDR1 reads DFQATT; CDR2 reads SNEGSKA (reference sequence). Trimming shortened V by 3 bases and J by 4 bases, and 16 bases separated the two germline ends. CDR3 sequence: CSASAGRPDYEQYF. The CDR3 DNA follows: TGCAGTGCTAGTGCAGGGAGGCCCGATTACGAGCAGTACTTC.

This clonotype was seen only a few times. The V and J genes are TRBV7-9 and TRBJ2-7; a possible D gene is TRBD2 (6 bases). CDR1 is SEHNR and CDR2 is FQNEAQ in the germline V gene (reference sequence). This CDR3 spans 14 amino acids. Trimming shortened V by 6 bases and J by 2 bases, and 14 bases separated the two germline ends. The CDR3 is CASSRDGRAYEQYF. CDR3 coding DNA: TGTGCCAGCAGTCGGGACGGGAGAGCCTACGAGCAGTACTTC.

The rearrangement joins TRBV12-3 or TRBV12-4 to TRBJ1-1; D is possibly TRBD1 (5 bases). The CDR3 covers 13 residues. Trimming pared 6 bases from V and 1 base from J, leaving 9 bases between. CDR3 DNA: TGTGCCAGCAGATGGGGGGGGAACACTGAAGCTTTCTTT. It translates to CASRWGGNTEAFF.

This clonotype came up a few times. This chain uses TRBV7-8 with TRBJ2-1; 11 nucleotides match TRBD1. Germline trimming cut 5 bases from V and 8 bases from J; bases unmatched to any gene: 8. CDR1 is SGHVS and CDR2 is FQNEAQ in the germline V gene. This CDR3 has 15 residues. In DNA, the CDR3 is TGTGCCAGCAGCCAGCCGGGACAGGGGGGATATGAGCAGTTCTTC. Amino acids: CASSQPGQGGYEQFF.

The chain uses TRBV6-6 and TRBJ2-7; 7 bases fit TRBD1. Unmatched junction bases numbered 5, after V lost 6 bases and J lost 3 bases. This CDR3 is 13 amino acids long. Per the germline V gene, CDR1 is MNHNY and CDR2 is SVGAGI (reference sequence). The CDR3 loop is CASRGQFHYEQYF. DNA for the CDR3: TGTGCCAGCAGGGGACAGTTTCACTACGAGCAGTACTTC.

The chain uses TRBV12-3 or TRBV12-4 and TRBJ2-3, with 9 bases that match TRBD1. Trimming cost V 6 bases and J 3 bases; bases outside gene matches: 16. CDR3 length: 18 amino acids. CDR3 sequence: CASSPSRDRDQWTDTQYF. The CDR3 nucleotides read TGTGCCAGCAGCCCGTCCCGGGACAGGGACCAATGGACAGATACGCAGTATTTT.

Here the CDR3 reads CASSSAAGGYEQYF. CDR3 in DNA: TGTGCCAGCAGTTCCGCGGCGGGGGGGTACGAGCAGTACTTC. This chain uses TRBV27 with TRBJ2-7, with 9 bases matching TRBD2. The CDR3 sequence is 14 residues long. Germline assignment: CDR1 MNHEY and CDR2 SMNVEV (reference sequence). The trim removed 4 bases at V and 4 bases at J, leaving 5 bases unmatched.

V is TRBV28 and J is TRBJ2-5, with 12 nucleotides matching TRBD2. After removal of 6 bases from V and 4 bases from J, the junction contained 3 bases not matched to a gene. CDR1 is MDHEN, CDR2 SYDVKM, per germline. The CDR3 is 14 residues long. The CDR3 region is CASSGLAGRETQYF. The DNA for the CDR3 is TGTGCCAGCAGCGGACTAGCGGGGCGAGAGACCCAGTACTTC.

The sample holds a few counts of this clonotype. J is TRBJ2-1 and V is TRBV10-3, with D possibly matching TRBD1 (5 bases). CDR1 and CDR2 from the germline V gene are ENHRY and SYGVKD. Trimming removed 2 bases from V and 4 bases from J, with 18 bases in between. The CDR3 length is 17 residues. CDR3: CAISEPPSGSLYNEQFF. The CDR3 DNA reads TGTGCCATCAGTGAGCCACCCTCAGGGTCCCTTTACAATGAGCAGTTCTTC.